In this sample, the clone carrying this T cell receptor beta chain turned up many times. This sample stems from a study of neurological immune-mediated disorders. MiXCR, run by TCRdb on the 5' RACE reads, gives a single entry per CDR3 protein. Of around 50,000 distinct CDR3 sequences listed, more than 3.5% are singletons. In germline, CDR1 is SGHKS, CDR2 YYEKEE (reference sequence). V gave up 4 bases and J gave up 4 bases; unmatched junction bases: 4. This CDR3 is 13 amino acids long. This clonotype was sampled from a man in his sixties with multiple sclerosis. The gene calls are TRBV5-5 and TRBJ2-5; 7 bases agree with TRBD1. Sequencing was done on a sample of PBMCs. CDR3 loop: CASSGTEGETQYF. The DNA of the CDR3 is TGTGCCAGCAGCGGGACAGAAGGAGAGACCCAGTACTTC. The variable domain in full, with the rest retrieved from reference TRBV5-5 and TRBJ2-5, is DAGVTQSPTHLIKTRGQQVTLRCSPISGHKSVSWYQQVLGQGPQFIFQYYEKEERGRGNFPDRFSARQFPNYSSELNVNALLLGDSALYLCASSGTEGETQYFGPGTRLLVL.